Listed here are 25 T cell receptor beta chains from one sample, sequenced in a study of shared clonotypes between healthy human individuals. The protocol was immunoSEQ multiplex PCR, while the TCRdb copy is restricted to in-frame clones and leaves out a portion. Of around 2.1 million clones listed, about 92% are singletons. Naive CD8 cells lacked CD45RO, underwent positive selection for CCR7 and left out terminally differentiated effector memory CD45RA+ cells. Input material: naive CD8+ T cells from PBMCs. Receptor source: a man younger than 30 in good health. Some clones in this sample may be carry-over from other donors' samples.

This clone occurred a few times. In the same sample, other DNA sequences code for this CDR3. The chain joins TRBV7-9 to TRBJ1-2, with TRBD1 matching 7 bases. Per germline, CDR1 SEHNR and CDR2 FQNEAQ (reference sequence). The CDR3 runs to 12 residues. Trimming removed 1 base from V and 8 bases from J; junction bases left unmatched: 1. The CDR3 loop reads CASSLDRGGYTF. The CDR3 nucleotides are TGTGCCAGCAGCTTAGACAGGGGAGGCTACACCTTC.

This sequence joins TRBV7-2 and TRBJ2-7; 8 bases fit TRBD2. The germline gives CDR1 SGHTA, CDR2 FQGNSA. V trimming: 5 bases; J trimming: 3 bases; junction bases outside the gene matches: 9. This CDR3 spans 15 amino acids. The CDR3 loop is CASSPTGLGIYEQYF. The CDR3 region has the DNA TGTGCCAGCAGCCCTACGGGACTAGGTATCTACGAGCAGTACTTC.

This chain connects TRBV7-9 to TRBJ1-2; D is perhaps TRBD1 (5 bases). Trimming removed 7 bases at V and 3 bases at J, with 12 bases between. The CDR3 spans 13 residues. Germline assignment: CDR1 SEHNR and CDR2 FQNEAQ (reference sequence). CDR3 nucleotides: TGTGCCAGCAATGGCAGGGATTACTATGGCTACACCTTC. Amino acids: CASNGRDYYGYTF.

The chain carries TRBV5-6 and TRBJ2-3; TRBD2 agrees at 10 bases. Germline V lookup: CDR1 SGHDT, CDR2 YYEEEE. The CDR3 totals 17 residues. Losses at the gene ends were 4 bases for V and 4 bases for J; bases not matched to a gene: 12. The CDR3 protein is CASSGGLASLPPDTQYF. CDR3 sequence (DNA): TGTGCCAGCAGCGGGGGACTAGCGAGCCTTCCCCCAGATACGCAGTATTTT.

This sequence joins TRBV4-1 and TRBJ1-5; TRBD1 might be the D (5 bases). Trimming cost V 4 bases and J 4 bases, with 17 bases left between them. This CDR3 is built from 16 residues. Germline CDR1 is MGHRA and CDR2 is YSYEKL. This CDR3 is CASSPPGPGGNQPQHF. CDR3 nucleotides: TGCGCCAGCAGCCCCCCTGGGCCGGGGGGGAATCAGCCCCAGCATTTT.

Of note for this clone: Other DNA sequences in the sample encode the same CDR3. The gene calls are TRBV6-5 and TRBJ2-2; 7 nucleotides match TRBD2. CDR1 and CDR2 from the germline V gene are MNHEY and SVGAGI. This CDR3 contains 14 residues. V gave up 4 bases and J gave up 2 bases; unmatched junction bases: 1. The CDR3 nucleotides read TGTGCCAGCAGTTCGGGACTAAACACCGGGGAGCTGTTTTTT. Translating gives CASSSGLNTGELFF.

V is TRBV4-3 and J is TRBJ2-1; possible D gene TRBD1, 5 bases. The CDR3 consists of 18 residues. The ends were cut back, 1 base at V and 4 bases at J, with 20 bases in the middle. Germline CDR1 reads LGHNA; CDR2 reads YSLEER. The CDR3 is CASSQGSAPDSRYNEQFF. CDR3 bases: TGCGCCAGCAGCCAAGGGTCCGCCCCAGACAGCCGGTACAATGAGCAGTTCTTC.

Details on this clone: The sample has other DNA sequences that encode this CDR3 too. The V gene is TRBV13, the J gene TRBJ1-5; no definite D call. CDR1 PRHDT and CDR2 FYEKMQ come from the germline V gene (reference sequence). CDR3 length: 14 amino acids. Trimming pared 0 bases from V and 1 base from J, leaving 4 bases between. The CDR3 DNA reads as TGTGCCAGCAGCTTAGGAGGCAGCAATCAGCCCCAGCATTTT. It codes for CASSLGGSNQPQHF.

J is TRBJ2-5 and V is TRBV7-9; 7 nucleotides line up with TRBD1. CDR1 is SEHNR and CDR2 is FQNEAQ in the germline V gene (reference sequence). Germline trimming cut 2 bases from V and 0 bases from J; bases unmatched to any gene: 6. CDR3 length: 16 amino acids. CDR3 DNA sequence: TGTGCCAGCAGCTTACCCGTAACAGGGGACCAAGAGACCCAGTACTTC. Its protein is CASSLPVTGDQETQYF.

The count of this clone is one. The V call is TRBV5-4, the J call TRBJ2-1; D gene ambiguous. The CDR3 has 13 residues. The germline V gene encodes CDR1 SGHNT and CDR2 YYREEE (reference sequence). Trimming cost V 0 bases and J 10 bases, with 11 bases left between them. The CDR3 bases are TGTGCCAGCAGCTTGGTTCCCCCGAGGGAGCAGTTCTTC. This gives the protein CASSLVPPREQFF.

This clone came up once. CDR3 sequence: CASSLEGTGRVGYTF. The CDR3 region has the DNA TGTGCCAGCAGCTTGGAAGGGACAGGGAGGGTTGGCTACACCTTC. The chain employs TRBV5-6 and TRBJ1-2; TRBD1 matches at 9 bases. Per germline, CDR1 SGHDT and CDR2 YYEEEE. V shed 0 bases and J 7 bases; nucleotides not matched to a gene: 7. There are 15 residues in the CDR3.

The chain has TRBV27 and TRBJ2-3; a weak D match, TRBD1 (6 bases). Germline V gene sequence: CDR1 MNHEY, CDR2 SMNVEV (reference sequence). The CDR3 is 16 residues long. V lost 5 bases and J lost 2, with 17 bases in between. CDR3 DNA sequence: TGTGCCAGCAGTAGCAGGGACAACTCATACACAGATACGCAGTATTTT. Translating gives CASSSRDNSYTDTQYF.

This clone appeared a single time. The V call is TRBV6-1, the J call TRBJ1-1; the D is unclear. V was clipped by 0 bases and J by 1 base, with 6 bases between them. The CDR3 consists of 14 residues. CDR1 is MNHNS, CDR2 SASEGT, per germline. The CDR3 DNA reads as TGTGCCAGCAGTGAAGCACGGACGAACACTGAAGCTTTCTTT. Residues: CASSEARTNTEAFF.

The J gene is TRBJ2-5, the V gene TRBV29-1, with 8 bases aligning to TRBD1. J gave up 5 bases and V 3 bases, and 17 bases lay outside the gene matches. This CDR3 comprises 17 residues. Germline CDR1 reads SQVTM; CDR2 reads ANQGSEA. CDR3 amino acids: CSVELVGTGLPAETQYF. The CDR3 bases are TGCAGCGTTGAGCTGGTGGGGACAGGCCTCCCGGCGGAGACCCAGTACTTC.

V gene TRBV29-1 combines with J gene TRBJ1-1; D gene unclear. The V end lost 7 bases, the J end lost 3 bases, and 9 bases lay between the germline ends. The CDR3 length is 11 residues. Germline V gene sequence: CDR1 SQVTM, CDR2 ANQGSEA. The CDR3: CSGLGDTEAFF. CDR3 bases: TGCAGCGGACTGGGTGACACTGAAGCTTTCTTT.

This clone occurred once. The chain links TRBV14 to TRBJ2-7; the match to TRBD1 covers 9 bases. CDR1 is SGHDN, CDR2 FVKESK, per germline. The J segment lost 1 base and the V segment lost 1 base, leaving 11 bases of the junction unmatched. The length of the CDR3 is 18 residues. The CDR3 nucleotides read TGTGCCAGCAGCCAAGGTGTAGGCTACGGGACAGGGTCCTACGAGCAGTACTTC. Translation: CASSQGVGYGTGSYEQYF.

Here the CDR3 reads CASSSGLASPKVYYGYTF. The CDR3 DNA sequence: TGTGCCAGCAGCTCTGGTTTGGCCAGCCCGAAAGTTTACTATGGCTACACCTTC. The chain combines TRBV5-4 with TRBJ1-2; D unclear. The CDR3 extends over 18 amino acids. V shed 3 bases and J shed 3 bases, with 24 bases lying between them. Germline lookup yields CDR1 SGHNT and CDR2 YYREEE (reference sequence).

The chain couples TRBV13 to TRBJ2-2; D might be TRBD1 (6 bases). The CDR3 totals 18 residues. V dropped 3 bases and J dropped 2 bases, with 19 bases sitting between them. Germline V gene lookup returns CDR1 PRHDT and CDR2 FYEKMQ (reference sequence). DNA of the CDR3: TGTGCCAGCAGCTTCTGGACTGCTTTGGGGGCTAACACCGGGGAGCTGTTTTTT. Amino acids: CASSFWTALGANTGELFF. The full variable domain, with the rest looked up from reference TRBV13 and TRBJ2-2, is AAGVIQSPRHLIKEKRETATLKCYPIPRHDTVYWYQQGPGQDPQFLISFYEKMQSDKGSIPDRFSAQQFSDYHSELNMSSLELGDSALYFCASSFWTALGANTGELFFGEGSRLTVL.

CDR3 protein: CASSEAAGPYEQYF. The CDR3 DNA reads as TGTGCCAGCAGTGAAGCAGCAGGACCTTACGAGCAGTACTTC. The chain combines TRBV6-1 with TRBJ2-7; D unresolved. V lost 0 bases, J lost 4 bases, and 10 bases lay in between. Germline V lookup: CDR1 MNHNS, CDR2 SASEGT. The CDR3 loop spans 14 amino acids.

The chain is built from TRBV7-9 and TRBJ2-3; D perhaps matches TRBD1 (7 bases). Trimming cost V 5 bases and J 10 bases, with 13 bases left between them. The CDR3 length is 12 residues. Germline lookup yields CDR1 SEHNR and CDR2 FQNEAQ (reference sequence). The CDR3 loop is CASSQGGRSQYF. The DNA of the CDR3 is TGTGCCAGCAGCCAGGGGGGCAGGTCGCAGTATTTT.

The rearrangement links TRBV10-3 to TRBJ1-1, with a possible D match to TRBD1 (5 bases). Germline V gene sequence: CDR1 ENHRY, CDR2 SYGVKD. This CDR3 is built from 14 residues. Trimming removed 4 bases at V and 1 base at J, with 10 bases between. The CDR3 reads CAISGSGTNTEAFF. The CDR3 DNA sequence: TGTGCCATCAGTGGATCCGGGACGAACACTGAAGCTTTCTTT.

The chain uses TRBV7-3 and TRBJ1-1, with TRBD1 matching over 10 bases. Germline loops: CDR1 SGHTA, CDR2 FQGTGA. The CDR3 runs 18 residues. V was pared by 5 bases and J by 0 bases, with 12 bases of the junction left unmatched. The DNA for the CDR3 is TGTGCCAGCAGCGAAGCCGGGACAGGGGTAGGGATGAACACTGAAGCTTTCTTT. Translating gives CASSEAGTGVGMNTEAFF.

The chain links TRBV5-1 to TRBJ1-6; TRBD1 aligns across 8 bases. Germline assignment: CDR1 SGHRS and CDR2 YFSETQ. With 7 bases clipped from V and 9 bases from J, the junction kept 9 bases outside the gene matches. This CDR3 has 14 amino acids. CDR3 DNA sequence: TGCGCCAGCGGATCAGGGGGCCAGAGTTCACCCCTCCACTTT. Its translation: CASGSGGQSSPLHF.

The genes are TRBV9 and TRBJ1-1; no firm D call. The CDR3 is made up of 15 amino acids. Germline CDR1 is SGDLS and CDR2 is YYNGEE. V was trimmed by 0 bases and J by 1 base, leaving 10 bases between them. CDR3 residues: CASSVEGKGNTEAFF. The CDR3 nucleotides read TGTGCCAGCAGCGTAGAGGGTAAGGGGAACACTGAAGCTTTCTTT.

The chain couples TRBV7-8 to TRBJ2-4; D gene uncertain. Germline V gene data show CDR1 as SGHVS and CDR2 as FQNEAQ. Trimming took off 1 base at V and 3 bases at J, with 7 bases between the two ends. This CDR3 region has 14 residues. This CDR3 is CASSLETGKNIQYF. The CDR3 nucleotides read TGTGCCAGCAGCTTAGAAACTGGCAAAAACATTCAGTACTTC.